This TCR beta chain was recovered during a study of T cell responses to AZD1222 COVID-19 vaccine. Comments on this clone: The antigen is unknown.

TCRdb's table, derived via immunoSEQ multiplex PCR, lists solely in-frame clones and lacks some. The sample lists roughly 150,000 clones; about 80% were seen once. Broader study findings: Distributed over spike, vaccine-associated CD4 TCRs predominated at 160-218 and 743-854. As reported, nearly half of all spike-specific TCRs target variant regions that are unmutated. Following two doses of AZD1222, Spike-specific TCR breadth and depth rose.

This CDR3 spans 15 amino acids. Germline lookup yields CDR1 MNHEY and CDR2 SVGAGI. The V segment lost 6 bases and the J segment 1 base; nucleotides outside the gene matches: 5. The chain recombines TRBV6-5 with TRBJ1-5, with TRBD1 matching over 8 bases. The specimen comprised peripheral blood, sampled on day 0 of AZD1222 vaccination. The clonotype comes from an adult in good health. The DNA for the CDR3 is TGTGCCAGCAGAACTGACAGGGGAAGCAATCAGCCCCAGCATTTT. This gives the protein CASRTDRGSNQPQHF.